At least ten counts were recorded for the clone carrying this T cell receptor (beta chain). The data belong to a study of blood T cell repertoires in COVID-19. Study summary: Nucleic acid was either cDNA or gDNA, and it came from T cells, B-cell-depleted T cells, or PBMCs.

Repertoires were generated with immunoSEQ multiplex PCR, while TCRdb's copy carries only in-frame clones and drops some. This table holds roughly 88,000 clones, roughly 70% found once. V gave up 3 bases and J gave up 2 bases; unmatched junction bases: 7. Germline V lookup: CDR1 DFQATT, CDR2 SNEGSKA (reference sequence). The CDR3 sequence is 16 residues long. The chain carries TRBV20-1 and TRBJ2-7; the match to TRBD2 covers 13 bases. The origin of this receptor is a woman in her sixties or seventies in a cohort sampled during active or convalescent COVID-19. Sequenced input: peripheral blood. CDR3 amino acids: CSASSPGLAGTYEQYF. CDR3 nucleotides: TGCAGTGCTAGTTCCCCGGGACTAGCGGGGACCTACGAGCAGTACTTC.